The 3 T cell receptor beta chains below all came from one sample that was sequenced in a study of CXCR3-negative and CXCR3-positive naive CD8 T cells. The TRB cDNA libraries were prepared by 5' RACE with UMI labels. TCRdb re-analyzed the 5' RACE reads; it lists each CDR3 protein once, without DNA. The listing contains approximately 66,000 distinct CDR3 sequences. The sequencing sample was made of naive CXCR3- CD8+ T cells from blood. Subset denoted: CD45RO-CCR7+CD27+CD95- naive CD8+ T cells lacking CXCR3 (TNR3-). All receptors come from a human donor in good health. Some clones in this sample may be carry-over from other donors' samples.

The chain couples TRBV28 to TRBJ2-3; TCRdb's D call of TRBD1 is untestable without DNA. CDR1 and CDR2 from the germline V gene are MDHEN and SYDVKM. The CDR3 totals 14 residues. The CDR3 loop is CASSRQGTTDTQYF.

CDR3 residues: CSVVTASGRTSYEQYF. V usage is TRBV29-1 and J usage is TRBJ2-7; TCRdb calls TRBD2, which cannot be checked without DNA. The CDR3 sequence is 16 residues long. Germline V gene data show CDR1 as SQVTM and CDR2 as ANQGSEA.

The V gene is TRBV28, the J gene TRBJ2-2. Germline V lookup: CDR1 MDHEN, CDR2 SYDVKM. This CDR3 spans 15 amino acids. The CDR3 loop is CASIQIGQNTGELFF.